This passage covers 21 T cell receptor beta chains from one sample sequenced in a study of memory CD4+ T cells and cytomegalovirus serostatus. Only in-frame clones appear in the TCRdb table, and some are missing; sequencing was by immunoSEQ multiplex PCR. The table records over 65,000 clones, over 80% of them present only once. The sort gate was single viable CD3+CD4+CD8-CD45RO+ cells for memory CD4+ T cells. Sequenced material: memory CD4+ T cells from blood. These receptors originate from an adult in good health and CMV-seronegative.

This chain joins TRBV18 and TRBJ2-3; no firm D call. Germline V gives CDR1 KGHSH, CDR2 LQKENI. V was cut by 2 bases and J by 0 bases, with 12 bases left in between. The CDR3 runs to 16 residues. CDR3 sequence reads: CASSPRAPASTDTQYF. The CDR3 DNA reads TGTGCCAGCTCACCAAGGGCTCCCGCTAGCACAGATACGCAGTATTTT.

Regarding this clone: Sequence at one end of the junction differs from germline and may be a read error. The gene calls are TRBV4-1 and TRBJ1-2, with 9 bases lining up with TRBD1. The CDR3 extends over 15 amino acids. The germline gives CDR1 MGHRA, CDR2 YSYEKL. CDR3 nucleotides: TGCGCCAGCAGCAAAGACAGGGGGGGTTTTAGTGGCTACACCTTC. Protein product: CASSKDRGGFSGYTF.

The chain is built from TRBV10-1 and TRBJ2-3, with 10 bases identical to TRBD1. Germline values: CDR1 WNHNN, CDR2 SYGVQD (reference sequence). There are 16 residues in the CDR3. The J segment lost 0 bases and the V segment lost 6 bases, leaving 6 bases of the junction unmatched. The CDR3 coding sequence is TGCGCCAGCAGCCAGACAGGGGGCCCTAGCACAGATACGCAGTATTTT. The encoded protein is CASSQTGGPSTDTQYF.

Notes on this clone: Other DNA sequences in the same sample also yield this CDR3. The V call is TRBV27, the J call TRBJ1-2; D unclear. The length of the CDR3 is 15 residues. Deletions cut 4 bases from V and 4 bases from J, with 16 bases between. From germline, CDR1 is MNHEY and CDR2 SMNVEV (reference sequence). The chain's CDR3 is CASSWGGGGVYGYTF. The DNA for the CDR3 is TGTGCCAGCAGTTGGGGTGGCGGCGGGGTCTATGGCTACACCTTC.

This clone was seen a handful of times. CDR3 residues: CASSLTDGYGYTF. CDR3 nucleotides: TGTGCCAGCAGCTTGACGGACGGCTATGGCTACACCTTC. The rearrangement joins TRBV7-9 to TRBJ1-2, with unresolved D. The CDR3 consists of 13 residues. From germline, CDR1 is SEHNR and CDR2 FQNEAQ (reference sequence). Trimming removed 3 bases from V and 4 bases from J, with 9 bases in between. Full variable domain (rest looked up from reference TRBV7-9 and TRBJ1-2): DTGVSQNPRHKITKRGQNVTFRCDPISEHNRLYWYRQTLGQGPEFLTYFQNEAQLEKSRLLSDRFSAERPKGSFSTLEIQRTEQGDSAMYLCASSLTDGYGYTFGSGTRLTVV.

The gene calls are TRBV5-3 and TRBJ1-1; D unresolved. TRBV5-3 is designated an ORF whose function remains uncertain. This CDR3 contains 14 residues. V was cut by 3 bases and J by 1 base, with 10 bases left in between. CDR3 residues: CARSSNTSNTEAFF. The CDR3 coding sequence is TGTGCCAGAAGCTCTAACACCTCGAACACTGAAGCTTTCTTT.

The V call is TRBV6-1, the J call TRBJ1-1; 9 bases align to TRBD1. CDR1 MNHNS and CDR2 SASEGT come from the germline V gene. The CDR3 runs to 15 residues. Trimming cost V 6 bases and J 4 bases; bases outside gene matches: 9. The CDR3 spells CASRETGTGRTEAFF. DNA for the CDR3: TGTGCCAGCAGGGAAACCGGGACAGGGCGCACTGAAGCTTTCTTT.

The chain uses TRBV19 and TRBJ1-4, with TRBD1 matching over 10 bases. Germline CDR1 and CDR2: LNHDA and SQIVND (reference sequence). Trimming at V came to 5 bases and at J to 0 bases, leaving 3 bases not matched to a gene. CDR3 length: 16 amino acids. The CDR3, as DNA: TGTGCCAGTAGTTTGGGGACAGGGGCAACTAATGAAAAACTGTTTTTT. Translation gives CASSLGTGATNEKLFF.

The V call is TRBV7-2, the J call TRBJ2-7; D is unclear. The V end lost 1 base, the J end lost 2 bases, and 6 bases lay between the germline ends. Germline-derived CDR1 and CDR2 are SGHTA and FQGNSA. This CDR3 has 13 residues. CDR3 DNA: TGTGCCAGCAGCTTAGTCGAAACCTACGAGCAGTACTTC. As protein: CASSLVETYEQYF.

The chain joins TRBV6-1 to TRBJ1-4, with 7 bases aligning to TRBD1. This CDR3 spans 14 amino acids. J lost 7 bases, V lost 7 bases, and 9 bases had no gene match. CDR1 and CDR2 from the germline V gene are MNHNS and SASEGT. In DNA, the CDR3 is TGTGCCAGCACAGCCCCGGGACAGTTTGAAAAACTGTTTTTT. Translating it yields CASTAPGQFEKLFF.

This clone was seen just once. This chain uses TRBV7-2 with TRBJ2-7, with D perhaps matching TRBD1 (6 bases). V shed 6 bases and J shed 4 bases, with 19 bases lying between them. Per germline, CDR1 SGHTA and CDR2 FQGNSA. This CDR3 region has 15 residues. The CDR3 sequence: CASRSALGGQYEQYF. DNA of the CDR3: TGTGCCAGCAGATCCGCCTTAGGGGGACAATACGAGCAGTACTTC.

This rearrangement joins TRBV7-9 to TRBJ1-4; maybe TRBD1 (5 bases). CDR1 and CDR2 from the germline V gene are SEHNR and FQNEAQ (reference sequence). V lost 2 bases and J lost 7, with 11 bases in between. The CDR3 consists of 14 residues. The CDR3 loop is CASSLWGNGEKLFF. For the CDR3, the DNA is TGTGCCAGCAGCTTATGGGGGAATGGTGAAAAACTGTTTTTT.

The rearrangement joins TRBV27 to TRBJ1-5; D gene unclear. Germline V lookup: CDR1 MNHEY, CDR2 SMNVEV (reference sequence). The V and J ends lost 5 bases and 0 bases respectively, with 11 bases between them. There are 15 residues in the CDR3. The CDR3 sequence is CASSHQAHSNQPQHF. As DNA, the CDR3 is TGTGCCAGCAGTCATCAGGCGCATAGCAATCAGCCCCAGCATTTT.

The chain combines TRBV7-6 with TRBJ2-5; TRBD2 matches at 8 bases. CDR1 is SGHVS and CDR2 is FNYEAQ in the germline V gene. This CDR3 region has 15 residues. J was trimmed by 5 bases and V by 0 bases; bases with no gene match: 5. CDR3 nucleotide sequence: TGTGCCAGCAGCTTAGCGCGTGTAGCGGGGGAGACCCAGTACTTC. Translating gives CASSLARVAGETQYF.

V usage is TRBV2 and J usage is TRBJ2-3; the match to TRBD2 covers 11 bases. Unmatched junction bases numbered 2, after V lost 5 bases and J lost 1 base. The V gene's germline CDR1 is SNHLY and CDR2 FYNNEI. The CDR3 extends over 15 amino acids. CDR3 in DNA: TGTGCCAGCAGTCAACTAGCGGGGGGCACAGATACGCAGTATTTT. It is translated as CASSQLAGGTDTQYF.

As regards this clone: At one boundary the junction diverges from the germline segment, which might be a read error. The V gene is TRBV7-2, the J gene TRBJ2-2; D may be TRBD2 (5 bases). The CDR3 totals 15 residues. CDR1 is SGHTA and CDR2 is FQGNSA in the germline V gene. The CDR3 nucleotides are TGTGCCAGCAGCTTTGTTTCGGGGAACGCCGGGGAGCTGTTTTTT. Translating it yields CASSFVSGNAGELFF.

The chain employs TRBV2 and TRBJ2-5; D ambiguous. Trimming stripped 5 bases from V and 5 bases from J, with 9 bases between. The CDR3 spans 12 residues. Germline CDR1 SNHLY, CDR2 FYNNEI. CDR3 residues: CASSLTEETQYF. Here the CDR3 DNA reads TGTGCCAGCAGTTTAACTGAGGAGACCCAGTACTTC.

This clone was observed a single time. This chain joins TRBV18 and TRBJ1-1; possible D gene TRBD1, 5 bases. The V end lost 3 bases, the J end lost 1 base, and 9 bases lay between the germline ends. Germline loops: CDR1 KGHSH, CDR2 LQKENI. The length of the CDR3 is 14 residues. CDR3 protein: CASSPTVKNTEAFF. The CDR3, as DNA: TGTGCCAGCTCACCGACAGTTAAGAACACTGAAGCTTTCTTT.

V usage is TRBV18 and J usage is TRBJ1-2, with TRBD1 as a possible D gene (6 bases). V gave up 0 bases and J gave up 8 bases, with 16 bases separating them. Germline assignment: CDR1 KGHSH and CDR2 LQKENI. CDR3 length equals 15 residues. The CDR3 bases are TGTGCCAGCTCACCACCCCTAACGACAGGTGCCGGCTACACCTTC. Protein: CASSPPLTTGAGYTF.

The chain combines TRBV25-1 with TRBJ1-3; D remains unclear. Trimming removed 3 bases from V and 0 bases from J, with 9 bases in between. CDR3 length: 15 residues. Per germline, CDR1 MGHDK and CDR2 SYGVNS. CDR3 amino acids: CASSDDTSSGNTIYF. In DNA, the CDR3 is TGTGCCAGCAGTGACGACACAAGCTCTGGAAACACCATATATTTT. Full variable domain (missing parts from reference TRBV25-1 and TRBJ1-3): EADIYQTPRYLVIGTGKKITLECSQTMGHDKMYWYQQDPGMELHLIHYSYGVNSTEKGDLSSESTVSRIRTEHFPLTLESARPSHTSQYLCASSDDTSSGNTIYFGEGSWLTVV.

This clone was seen a few times. In DNA form, the CDR3 reads TGTGCCAGCAGCTTACAGGTGTATGGCTACACCTTC. Translating gives CASSLQVYGYTF. This chain links TRBV7-9 with TRBJ1-2; D not resolved. This CDR3 is 12 amino acids long. Germline V gene sequence: CDR1 SEHNR, CDR2 FQNEAQ (reference sequence). V shed 2 bases and J shed 5 bases, with 6 bases lying between them.